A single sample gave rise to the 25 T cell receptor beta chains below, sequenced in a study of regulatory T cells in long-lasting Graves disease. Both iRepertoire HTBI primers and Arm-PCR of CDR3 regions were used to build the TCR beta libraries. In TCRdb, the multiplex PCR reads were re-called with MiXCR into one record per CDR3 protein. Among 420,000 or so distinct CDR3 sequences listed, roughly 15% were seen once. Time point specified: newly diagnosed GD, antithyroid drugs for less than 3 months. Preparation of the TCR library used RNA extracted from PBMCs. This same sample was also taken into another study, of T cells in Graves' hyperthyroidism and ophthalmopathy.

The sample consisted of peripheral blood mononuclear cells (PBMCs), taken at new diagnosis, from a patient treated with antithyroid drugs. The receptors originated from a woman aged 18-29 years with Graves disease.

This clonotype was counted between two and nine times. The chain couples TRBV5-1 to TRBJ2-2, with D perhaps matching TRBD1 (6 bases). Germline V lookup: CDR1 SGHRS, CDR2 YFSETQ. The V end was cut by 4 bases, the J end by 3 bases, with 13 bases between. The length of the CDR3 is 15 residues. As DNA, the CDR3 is TGCGCCAGCAGCCCAGGGGTTTTGGACACCGGGGAGCTGTTTTTT. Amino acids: CASSPGVLDTGELFF.

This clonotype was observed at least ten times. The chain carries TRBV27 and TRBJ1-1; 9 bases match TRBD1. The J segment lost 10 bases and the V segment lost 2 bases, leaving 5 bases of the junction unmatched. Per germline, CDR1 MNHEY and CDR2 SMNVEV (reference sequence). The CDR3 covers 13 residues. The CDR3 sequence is CASSLIQGATAFF. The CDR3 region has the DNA TGTGCCAGCAGTTTAATACAGGGGGCGACAGCTTTCTTT.

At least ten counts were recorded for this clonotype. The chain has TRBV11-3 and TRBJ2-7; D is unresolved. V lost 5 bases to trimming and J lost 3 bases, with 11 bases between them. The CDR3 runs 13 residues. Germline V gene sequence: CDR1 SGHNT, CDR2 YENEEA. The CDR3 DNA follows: TGTGCCAGCAGCCACAACAACATCTACGAGCAGTACTTC. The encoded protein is CASSHNNIYEQYF.

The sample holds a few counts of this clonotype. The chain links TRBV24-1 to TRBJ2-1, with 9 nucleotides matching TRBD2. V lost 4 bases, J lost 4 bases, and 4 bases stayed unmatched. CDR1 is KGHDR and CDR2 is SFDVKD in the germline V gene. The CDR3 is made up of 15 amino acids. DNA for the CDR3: TGTGCCACCAGTGACAATAGCGGGAGTTACAATGAGCAGTTCTTC. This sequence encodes CATSDNSGSYNEQFF.

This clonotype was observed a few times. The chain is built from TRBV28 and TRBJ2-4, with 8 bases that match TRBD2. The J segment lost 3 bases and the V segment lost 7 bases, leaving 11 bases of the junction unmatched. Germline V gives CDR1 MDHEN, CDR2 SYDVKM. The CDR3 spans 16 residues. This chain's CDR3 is CASTSAGGAGKNIQYF. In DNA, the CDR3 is TGTGCCAGCACCTCGGCGGGGGGCGCCGGCAAAAACATTCAGTACTTC.

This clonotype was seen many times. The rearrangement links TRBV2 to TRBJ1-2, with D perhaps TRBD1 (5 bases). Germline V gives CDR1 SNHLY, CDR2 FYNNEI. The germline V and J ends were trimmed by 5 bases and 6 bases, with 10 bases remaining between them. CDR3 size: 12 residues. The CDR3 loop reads CASSRQSHGYTF. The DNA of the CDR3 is TGTGCCAGCAGTCGACAGTCCCATGGCTACACCTTC.

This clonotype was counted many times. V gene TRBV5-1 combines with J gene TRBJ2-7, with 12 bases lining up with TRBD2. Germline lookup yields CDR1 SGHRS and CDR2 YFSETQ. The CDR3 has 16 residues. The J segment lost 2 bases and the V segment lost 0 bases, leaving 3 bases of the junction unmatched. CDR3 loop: CASSLALAGGAYEQYF. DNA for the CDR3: TGCGCCAGCAGCTTGGCACTAGCGGGAGGAGCCTACGAGCAGTACTTC.

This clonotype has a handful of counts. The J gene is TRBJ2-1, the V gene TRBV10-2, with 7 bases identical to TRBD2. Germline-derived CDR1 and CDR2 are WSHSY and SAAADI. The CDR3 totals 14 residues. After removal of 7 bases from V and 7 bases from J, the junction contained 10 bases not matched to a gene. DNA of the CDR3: TGCGCCAGCACTGGCCCCGGGACTAAAAATGAGCAGTTCTTC. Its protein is CASTGPGTKNEQFF.

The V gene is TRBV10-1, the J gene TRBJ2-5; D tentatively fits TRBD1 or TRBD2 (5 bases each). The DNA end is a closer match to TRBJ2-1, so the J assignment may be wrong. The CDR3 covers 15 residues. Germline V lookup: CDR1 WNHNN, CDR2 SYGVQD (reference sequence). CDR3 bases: TGCGCCAGCAGTGATACGGACACGTTCGGGGAGACCCAGTTCTTC. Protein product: CASSDTDTFGETQFF.

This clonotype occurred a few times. CDR3 sequence (DNA): TGTGCCAGCAGCGTAGCGGTCACCAACAATGAAAAACTGTTTTTT. Protein: CASSVAVTNNEKLFF. The chain combines TRBV9 with TRBJ1-4; D remains ambiguous. V was clipped by 0 bases and J by 5 bases, with 11 bases between them. Germline values: CDR1 SGDLS, CDR2 YYNGEE. CDR3 length: 15 residues.

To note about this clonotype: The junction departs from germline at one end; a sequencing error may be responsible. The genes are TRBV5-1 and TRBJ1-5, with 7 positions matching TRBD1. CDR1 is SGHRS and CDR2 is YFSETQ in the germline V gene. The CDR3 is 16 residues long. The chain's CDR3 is CASSVGDRESNQPQHF. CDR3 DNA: TGCGCCAGCAGCGTGGGAGACAGGGAAAGCAATCAACCCCAGCATTTT.

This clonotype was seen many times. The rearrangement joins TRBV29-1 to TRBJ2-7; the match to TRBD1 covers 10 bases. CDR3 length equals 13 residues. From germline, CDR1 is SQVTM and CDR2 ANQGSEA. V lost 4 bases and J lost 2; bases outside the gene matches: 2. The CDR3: CSVAGTGAYEQYF. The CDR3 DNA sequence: TGCAGCGTTGCCGGGACAGGGGCCTACGAGCAGTACTTC.

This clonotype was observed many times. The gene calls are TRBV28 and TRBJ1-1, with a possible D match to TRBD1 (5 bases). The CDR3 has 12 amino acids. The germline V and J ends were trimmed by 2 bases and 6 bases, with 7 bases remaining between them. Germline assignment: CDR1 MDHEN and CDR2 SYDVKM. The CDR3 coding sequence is TGTGCCAGCAGTTTAAGACAGCCTGAAGCTTTCTTT. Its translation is CASSLRQPEAFF.

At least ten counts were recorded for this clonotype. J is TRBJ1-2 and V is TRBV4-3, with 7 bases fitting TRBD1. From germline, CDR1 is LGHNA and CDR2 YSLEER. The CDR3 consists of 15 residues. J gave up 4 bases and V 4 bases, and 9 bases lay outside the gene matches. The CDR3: CASSPGTAIVYGYTF. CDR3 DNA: TGCGCCAGCAGCCCAGGGACAGCGATTGTCTATGGCTACACCTTC.

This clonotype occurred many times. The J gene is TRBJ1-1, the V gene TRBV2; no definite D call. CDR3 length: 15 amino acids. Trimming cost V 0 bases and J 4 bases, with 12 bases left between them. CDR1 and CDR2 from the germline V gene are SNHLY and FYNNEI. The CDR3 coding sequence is TGTGCCAGCAGTGAAGCAACCCTGGCGAGCACTGAAGCTTTCTTT. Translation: CASSEATLASTEAFF.

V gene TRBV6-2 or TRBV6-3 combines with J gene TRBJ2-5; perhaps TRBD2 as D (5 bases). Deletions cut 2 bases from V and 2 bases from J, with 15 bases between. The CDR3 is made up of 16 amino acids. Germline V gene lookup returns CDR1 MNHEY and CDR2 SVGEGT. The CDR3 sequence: CASSYRGGSVQETQYF. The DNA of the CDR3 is TGTGCCAGCAGTTACCGGGGTGGGTCAGTACAAGAGACCCAGTACTTC.

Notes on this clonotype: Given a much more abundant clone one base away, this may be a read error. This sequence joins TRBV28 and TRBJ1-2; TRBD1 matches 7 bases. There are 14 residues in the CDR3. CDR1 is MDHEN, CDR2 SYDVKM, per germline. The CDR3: CASSLSADRVIISF. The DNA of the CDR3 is TGTGCCAGCAGTTTATCCGCAGACAGGGTAATTATCTCCTTC.

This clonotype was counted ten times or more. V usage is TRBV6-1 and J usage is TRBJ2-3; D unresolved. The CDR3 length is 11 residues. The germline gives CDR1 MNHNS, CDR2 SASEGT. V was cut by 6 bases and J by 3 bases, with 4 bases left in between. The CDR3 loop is CASRKTDTQYF. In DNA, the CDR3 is TGTGCCAGCAGGAAGACAGATACGCAGTATTTT.

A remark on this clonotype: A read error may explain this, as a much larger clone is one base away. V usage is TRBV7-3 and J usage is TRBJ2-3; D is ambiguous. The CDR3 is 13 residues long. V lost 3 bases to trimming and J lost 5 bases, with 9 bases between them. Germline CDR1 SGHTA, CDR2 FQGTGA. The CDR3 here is CASSLPREDTQYF. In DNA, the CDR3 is TGTGCCAGCAGCTTGCCTAGGGAAGATACGCAGTATTTT. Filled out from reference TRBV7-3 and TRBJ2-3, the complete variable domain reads GAGVSQTPSNKVTEKGKYVELRCDPISGHTALYWYRQSLGQGPEFLIYFQGTGAADDSGLPNDRFFAVRPEGSVSTLKIQRTERGDSAVYLCASSLPREDTQYFGPGTRLTVL.

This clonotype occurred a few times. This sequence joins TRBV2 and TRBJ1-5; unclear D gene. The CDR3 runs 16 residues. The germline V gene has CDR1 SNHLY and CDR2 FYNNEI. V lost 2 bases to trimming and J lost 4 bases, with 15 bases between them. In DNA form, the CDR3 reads TGTGCCAGCAGTGAACCCTTCGTACATTCAAATCAGCCCCAGCATTTT. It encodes CASSEPFVHSNQPQHF.

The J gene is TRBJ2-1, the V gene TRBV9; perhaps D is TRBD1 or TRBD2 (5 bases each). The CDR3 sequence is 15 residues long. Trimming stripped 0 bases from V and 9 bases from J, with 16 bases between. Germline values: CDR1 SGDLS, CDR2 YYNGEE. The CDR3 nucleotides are TGTGCCAGCAGCGTAGGTGGGGGAGAGGTAGTTGAGCAGTTCTTC. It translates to CASSVGGGEVVEQFF.

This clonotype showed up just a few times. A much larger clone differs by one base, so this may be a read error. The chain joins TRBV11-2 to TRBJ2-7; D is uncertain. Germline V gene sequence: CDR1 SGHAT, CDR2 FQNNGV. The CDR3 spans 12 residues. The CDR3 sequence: CTSSHWTREQYF. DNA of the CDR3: TGTACCAGCAGCCACTGGACGCGCGAGCAGTACTTC.

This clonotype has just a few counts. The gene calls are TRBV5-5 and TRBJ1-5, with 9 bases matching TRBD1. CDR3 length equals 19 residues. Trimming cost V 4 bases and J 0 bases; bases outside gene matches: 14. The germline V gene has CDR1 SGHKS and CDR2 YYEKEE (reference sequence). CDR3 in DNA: TGTGCCAGCAGCCTGGGCTCTACAGGGGGCGGTTATAGCAATCAGCCCCAGCATTTT. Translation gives CASSLGSTGGGYSNQPQHF.

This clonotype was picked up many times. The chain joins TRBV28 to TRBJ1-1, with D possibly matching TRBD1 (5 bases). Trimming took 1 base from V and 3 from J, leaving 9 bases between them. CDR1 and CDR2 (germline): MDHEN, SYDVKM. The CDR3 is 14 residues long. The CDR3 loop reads CASSLFRGDTEAFF. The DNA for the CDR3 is TGTGCCAGCAGTTTATTCCGGGGGGACACTGAAGCTTTCTTT.

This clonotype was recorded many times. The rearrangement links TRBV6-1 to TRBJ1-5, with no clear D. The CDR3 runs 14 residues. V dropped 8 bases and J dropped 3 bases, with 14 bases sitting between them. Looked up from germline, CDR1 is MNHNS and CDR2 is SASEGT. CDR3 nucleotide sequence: TGTGCCAGCGATTTGGCGTATGCCAATCAGCCCCAGCATTTT. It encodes CASDLAYANQPQHF.